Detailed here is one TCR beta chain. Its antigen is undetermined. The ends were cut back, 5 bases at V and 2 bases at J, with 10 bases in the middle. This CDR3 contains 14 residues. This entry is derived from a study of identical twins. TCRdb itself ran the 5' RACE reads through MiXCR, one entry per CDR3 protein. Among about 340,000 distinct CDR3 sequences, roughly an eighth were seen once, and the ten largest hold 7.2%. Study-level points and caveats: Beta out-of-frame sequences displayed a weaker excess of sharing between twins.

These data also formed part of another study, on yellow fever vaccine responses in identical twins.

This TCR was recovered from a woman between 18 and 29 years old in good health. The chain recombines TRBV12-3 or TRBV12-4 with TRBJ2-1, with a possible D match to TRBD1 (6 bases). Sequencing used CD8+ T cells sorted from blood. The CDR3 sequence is CASSPWDTYNEQFF. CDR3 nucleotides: TGTGCCAGCAGTCCCTGGGACACCTACAATGAGCAGTTCTTC.